These T cell receptor beta chains were read from a single sample in a study of response to subunit inactivated influenza vaccine. Each CDR3 protein is one row after TCRdb ran MiXCR on the RT-PCR reads. Among hundreds of thousands of distinct CDR3 sequences listed, approximately 17% were seen once. The sample here was PBMCs from blood, taken more than 4 days after vaccination. These receptors were obtained from a man aged 50-60 years who received an inactivated influenza vaccine. Each CDR3 is given with its conserved first and last residue. The D gene is left open where the match is weak. The size field is filled for only some rows; it gives once, few, many or a size class.

size	length	D	V	J	DNA	CDR3
-	13	-	TRBV20-1	TRBJ2-1	TGCAGTGCTAGGGGGCTACTACCGCATGAGCAGTTCTTC	CSARGLLPHEQFF
-	15	-	TRBV20-1	TRBJ2-2	TGCAGTGCTATGCCCCCTACCCGAGACACCGGGGAGCTGTTTTTT	CSAMPPTRDTGELFF
-	16	-	TRBV7-2	TRBJ2-2	TGTGCCAGCAGCTTAGGCGGGACGGGGAACACCGGGGAGCTGTTTTTT	CASSLGGTGNTGELFF
few	15	-	TRBV4-3	TRBJ2-3	TGCGCCAGCAGCCAACTACAGCAAGGCACAGATACGCAGTATTTT	CASSQLQQGTDTQYF
-	14	TRBD2	TRBV5-8	TRBJ2-7	TGTGCCAGCATCGCCCGGGGGGGCCAGTACGAGCAGTACTTC	CASIARGGQYEQYF
few	13	-	TRBV29-1	TRBJ1-1	TGCAGCGTTGTGGGGGGATGGAGGGGTGAAGCTTTCTTT	CSVVGGWRGEAFF
-	16	-	TRBV15	TRBJ2-3	TGTGCCACCAGCACGAATGGGACTCCTCTCACAGATACGCAGTATTTT	CATSTNGTPLTDTQYF
few	16	TRBD1	TRBV12-3/TRBV12-4	TRBJ2-3	TGTGCCAGCAGTTTAGCGACAGGGGTGTACACAGATACGCAGTATTTT	CASSLATGVYTDTQYF
-	15	-	TRBV12-3/TRBV12-4	TRBJ1-4	TGTGCCAGCAGTACCGGGGGGATAGCTAATGAAAAACTGTTTTTT	CASSTGGIANEKLFF
few	14	-	TRBV5-1	TRBJ1-1	TGCGCCAGCAGCCGACTACAAGCCAGCACTGAAGCTTTCTTT	CASSRLQASTEAFF
few	15	TRBD1	TRBV18	TRBJ2-7	TGTGCCAGCTCACCGGACAGGGGGCGGGGTTACGAGCAGTACTTC	CASSPDRGRGYEQYF
-	14	-	TRBV20-1	TRBJ1-1	TGCAGTGCTAGATTCCAGGGGATGAACACTGAAGCTTTCTTT	CSARFQGMNTEAFF
-	16	TRBD2	TRBV7-2	TRBJ2-7	TGTGCCAGCAGCTCGGCTGGGGCGGGAGGTTCCTACGAGCAGTACTTC	CASSSAGAGGSYEQYF
-	15	-	TRBV20-1	TRBJ2-2	TGCAGTGCCCTCCCCGCAAGCGCGAACACCGGGGAGCTGTTTTTT	CSALPASANTGELFF
-	15	TRBD1	TRBV6-5	TRBJ2-7	TGTGCCAGCAGTTACTCCCCGGGACAGTCCTACGAGCAGTACTTC	CASSYSPGQSYEQYF
few	16	-	TRBV4-3	TRBJ2-3	TGCGCCAGCAGCCAAATGCTGGGGGCGCCGACAGATACGCAGTATTTT	CASSQMLGAPTDTQYF
few	16	TRBD2	TRBV6-5	TRBJ2-3	TGTGCCAGCAGCAGTACTAGCGGTGTTGGCACAGATACGCAGTATTTT	CASSSTSGVGTDTQYF
-	14	-	TRBV4-3	TRBJ2-3	TGCGCCAGCAGCCCGCAGGTGGTTCGGGATACGCAGTATTTT	CASSPQVVRDTQYF
-	16	-	TRBV7-8	TRBJ1-6	TGTGCCAGCAGCTTAACAGAAAGCTCCTATAATTCACCCCTCCACTTT	CASSLTESSYNSPLHF
few	14	-	TRBV18	TRBJ1-3	TGTGCCAGCTCACCACCGAGCATTAGAAACACCATATATTTT	CASSPPSIRNTIYF
-	15	-	TRBV4-1	TRBJ2-1	TGCGCCAGCAGCGCTAAATCAGGGTCCGGCAATGAGCAGTTCTTC	CASSAKSGSGNEQFF
few	15	TRBD2	TRBV24-1	TRBJ2-1	TGTGCCACCAGCGAAGCGGGAGGGCCGAGCGATGAGCAGTTCTTC	CATSEAGGPSDEQFF
few	18	TRBD2	TRBV5-4	TRBJ2-1	TGTGCCAGCAGCTTGGCAACTAGCGGGAGTTTCTCCTACAATGAGCAGTTCTTC	CASSLATSGSFSYNEQFF
few	12	-	TRBV6-2/TRBV6-3	TRBJ1-2	TGTGCCGCCCGGACAGACCACTATGGCTACACCTTC	CAARTDHYGYTF
-	17	TRBD2	TRBV28	TRBJ2-2	TGTGCCAGCAGTCTTGGACGCGGGAGGCCCCAATACGGGGAGCTGTTTTTT	CASSLGRGRPQYGELFF